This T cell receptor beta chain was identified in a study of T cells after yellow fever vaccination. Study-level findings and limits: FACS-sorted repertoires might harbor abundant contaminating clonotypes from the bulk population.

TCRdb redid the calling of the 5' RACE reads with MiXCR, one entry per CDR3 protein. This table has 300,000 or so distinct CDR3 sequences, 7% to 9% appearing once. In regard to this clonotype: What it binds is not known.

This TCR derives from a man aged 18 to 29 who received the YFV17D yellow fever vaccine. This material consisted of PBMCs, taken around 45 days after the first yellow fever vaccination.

The CDR3 bases are TGTGCCAGCAGCCAAGATAACGGACAGGATGAGCAGTTCTTC. This encodes CASSQDNGQDEQFF. This chain connects TRBV4-2 to TRBJ2-1; 7 bases agree with TRBD1. Trimming removed 0 bases from V and 8 bases from J; junction bases left unmatched: 4. The CDR3 runs to 14 residues. Per germline, CDR1 LGHNA and CDR2 YNFKEQ.